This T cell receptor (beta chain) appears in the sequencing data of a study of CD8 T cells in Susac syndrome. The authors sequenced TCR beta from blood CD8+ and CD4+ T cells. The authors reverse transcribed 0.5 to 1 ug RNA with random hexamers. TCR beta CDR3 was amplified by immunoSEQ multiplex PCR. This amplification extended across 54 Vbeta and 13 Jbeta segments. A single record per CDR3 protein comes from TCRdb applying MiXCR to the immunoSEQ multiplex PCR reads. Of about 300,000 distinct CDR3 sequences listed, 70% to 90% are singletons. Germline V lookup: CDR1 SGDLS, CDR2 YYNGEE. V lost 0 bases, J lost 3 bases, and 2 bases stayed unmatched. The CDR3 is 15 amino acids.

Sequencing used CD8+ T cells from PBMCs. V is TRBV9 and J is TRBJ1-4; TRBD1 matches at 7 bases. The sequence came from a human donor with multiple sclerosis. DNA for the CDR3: TGTGCCAGCAGCGTAGCAGGGGGAGCTAATGAAAAACTGTTTTTT. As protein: CASSVAGGANEKLFF.